A selection of T cell receptor beta chains follows, all from one sample in a study of tumor-infiltrating lymphocytes in primary liver carcinoma. Using its own MiXCR run on the multiplex PCR reads, TCRdb lists one record per CDR3 protein. The sample lists approximately 54,000 distinct CDR3 sequences; 60% to 75% were seen once. Sequenced input: liver tumor tissue from sampling region 2. The receptor set was obtained from a man aged 35-49 years with primary liver carcinoma and hepatitis B virus infection. Each CDR3 is given with its conserved first and last residue. D genes are given only for firm matches. Clone size is shown for a subset of rows, as once, few, many or a class of expanded clone.

cdr3_nt	cdr3_aa	v_call	j_call	clone_size	d_call
TGTGCCAGCGGTATAACACCGAACACCGGGGAGCTGCTTTTT	CASGITPNTGELLF	TRBV6-5	TRBJ2-2	-	-
TGTGCCTGCAGTAGCGACAGGGGGATCTCACCCCTCCACTTT	CACSSDRGISPLHF	TRBV6-1	TRBJ1-6	-	TRBD1
TGCGTCAGCAGCCAAGAGCCAGGGGCAGAGACTCAGTACTTC	CVSSQEPGAETQYF	TRBV4-1	TRBJ2-5	once	-
TGCATCGTCCGTGGGAGCTACAATGAGCAGTTCTTC	CIVRGSYNEQFF	TRBV29-1	TRBJ2-1	-	-
TGTGCCAGCAATCAACCGGGACTAGTGTCCGGGGAGCTGTTTTTT	CASNQPGLVSGELFF	TRBV6-2/TRBV6-3	TRBJ2-2	-	TRBD2
TGTGCCAGCAGTTCGGCGGGCCCTGGGAGTGAGCAGTTCTTT	CASSSAGPGSEQFF	TRBV11-2	TRBJ2-1	-	-
TGTGCCAGCAGCCGTATAGGAGGGGTTGAATCAGGGCAGTACTTC	CASSRIGGVESGQYF	TRBV28	TRBJ2-7	many	-
TGTGCCAGTAGTCAAGGGGGGGGAAGGATCACTGAAGCTTTCTTT	CASSQGGGRITEAFF	TRBV7-8	TRBJ1-1	-	-
TGTGCCAGCAGGCGGGAGCGGGACAACCTCTACGTGCAGTACTTC	CASRRERDNLYVQYF	TRBV7-2	TRBJ2-7	-	-
TGCAGCGTTGAACCGGGACTAGGTAGTGAGCAGTTCTTC	CSVEPGLGSEQFF	TRBV29-1	TRBJ2-1	many	TRBD2
TGTGCCGGCAGCTTAGTTCGGAGGTACCCAGGGACCAGGGAGCTGTTTTTT	CAGSLVRRYPGTRELFF	TRBV11-2	TRBJ2-2	-	-
TGTGCCAGCAGTTATGAATTACAGTGGAATGGCTACACCTTC	CASSYELQWNGYTF	TRBV6-6	TRBJ1-2	-	-
TGTGCCAGCAGTTACCAAACTCCCACAGATATGCGGTATTTT	CASSYQTPTDMRYF	TRBV6-5	TRBJ2-3	-	-
TGCAGTGTTGGTGGGGGGGCCGCTGAGCCCCAGTACTTC	CSVGGGAAEPQYF	TRBV29-1	TRBJ2-5	-	-
TGCAACGTTGGACAGGGAAATGTTTACGAACAGTACTTC	CNVGQGNVYEQYF	TRBV29-1	TRBJ2-7	once	TRBD1
TGTGTCAGCAGCTCATCAACGCTCCGGGACAGATATGGCTACACCTTC	CVSSSSTLRDRYGYTF	TRBV7-8	TRBJ1-2	-	TRBD1
TGTGCCAGCAGCTTCGACTTGGACAGGGTCAGTGAAAAACTATTTTTT	CASSFDLDRVSEKLFF	TRBV7-9	TRBJ1-4	-	TRBD1
TGTGTCAGCAGCATGGCAGGGGGTATTGACTATGGCTTCACCTTC	CVSSMAGGIDYGFTF	TRBV6-1	TRBJ1-2	-	TRBD1
TGTGCCAGCAGCTACTCTTCGACTAGCGGGAGGGAAGGCAGATTCTTC	CASSYSSTSGREGRFF	TRBV11-2	TRBJ2-1	-	TRBD2
TGTGCTAGCAGTTACTCTAGTACTGGCGGGAGTCGGAAGTTCTTC	CASSYSSTGGSRKFF	TRBV6-5	TRBJ2-1	-	TRBD2
TGTGCCAGCAGCCCAGATAGAACTAGCGAAAAACTGTTTTTT	CASSPDRTSEKLFF	TRBV6-5	TRBJ1-4	-	-
TGCAGCGTTGAGGGCTGGAACCAAGAGACCCAGTACTTC	CSVEGWNQETQYF	TRBV29-1	TRBJ2-5	many	-
TGTGCCAGCAGTCGGGGTTTGTCCACGGATACGCAGTATTTT	CASSRGLSTDTQYF	TRBV12-3/TRBV12-4	TRBJ2-3	-	-
TGTGACAGCAGTTCACCCGGGACTAGCGGCAAAAACATTCAGTACTTC	CDSSSPGTSGKNIQYF	TRBV28	TRBJ2-4	-	TRBD2
TGCACCAGTAGCCCCATAGGGGGCGGTTGGGAAGAGCAGTACTTC	CTSSPIGGGWEEQYF	TRBV4-1	TRBJ2-7	-	TRBD1
TGTGCCAGCTTCTCCTCGCGGTGGGACTCCGGCTTCGATTTCTATGGCTACGCCTTC	CASFSSRWDSGFDFYGYAF	TRBV6-6	TRBJ1-2	-	-
TGTTCCAGCAGTGAAGGTGCAGGTCTGGATACCCAGTACTTC	CSSSEGAGLDTQYF	TRBV6-1	TRBJ2-5	-	-
TGCGCCAGCAGCCTAGGATTGATTAGCTGGGCGGAGGGGAATGAGCAGTTCTTC	CASSLGLISWAEGNEQFF	TRBV4-1	TRBJ2-1	-	-
TGTGCCAGCAGTTACTCTGTACGGGTAAACTACACCTTC	CASSYSVRVNYTF	TRBV6-2/TRBV6-3	TRBJ1-2	-	-
TGCAGTGCTAGAGATCGCCCCCCTCGACAGGGGGGGAACACTGAAGCTTTCTTT	CSARDRPPRQGGNTEAFF	TRBV20-1	TRBJ1-1	-	TRBD1
TGTGCCAGCAGTGAACTCTGGGCAGGCTTAGATCCACCCCCCCACTTT	CASSELWAGLDPPPHF	TRBV6-1	TRBJ1-6	-	-
TGCGCCAGCAGCTTTGGGGGACTAGCGGGAGGGCCCAACAATGAGCAGTTCTTC	CASSFGGLAGGPNNEQFF	TRBV5-1	TRBJ2-1	many	TRBD2
TGCAGCGTTTCGGGTGGGCCGGTGGGAAATACGCGGTATTTT	CSVSGGPVGNTRYF	TRBV29-1	TRBJ2-3	-	-
-	CSVAGGSNQPQHF	TRBV29-1	TRBJ1-5	-	-
TGTGTCAGTAGCCCGGGGGGCTACGAGCAGTGCTTC	CVSSPGGYEQCF	TRBV11-2	TRBJ2-7	-	-
TGTGCCAGTAGCTCGCGCCCCGGCGGGGGGATCTATGAACAGTTCTTC	CASSSRPGGGIYEQFF	TRBV11-2	TRBJ2-1	-	TRBD2
TGCGCCAGCAGCTTGACCTTTTACAATGAGCAGTTCTTC	CASSLTFYNEQFF	TRBV5-1	TRBJ2-1	many	-
TGTGCCAGCTCACCAGAGGGACTTACTTACAATGAGCAGTTCTTC	CASSPEGLTYNEQFF	TRBV18	TRBJ2-1	-	-
TGTGCCGGCAGTCGGGGACAGCTCTCCTACGAGCAGTACTTC	CAGSRGQLSYEQYF	TRBV12-3/TRBV12-4	TRBJ2-7	-	TRBD1
TGTGCCAGCAGTGAAAGGACAGCGTCTGGAAACACCATATATTTT	CASSERTASGNTIYF	TRBV6-1	TRBJ1-3	many	-
TGTGCCAGCAGCAGGTGGGAAGGTCAGCCCCAGCAATTT	CASSRWEGQPQQF	TRBV6-1	TRBJ1-5	-	-
TGCTGCGTTGAATTCCCTAGCTTTATCATAGATACGCAGTATTTT	CCVEFPSFIIDTQYF	TRBV29-1	TRBJ2-3	-	-
TGTGCCAGCAGCTTAAAGGCGAGACCCCGAGAGACCCAGTACTTC	CASSLKARPRETQYF	TRBV11-1	TRBJ2-5	-	-
TGTGTCAGTAGCCCTGCGGGGGGGAGGGAGACCCAGTACTTC	CVSSPAGGRETQYF	TRBV11-2	TRBJ2-5	-	TRBD2